The source of this T cell receptor (beta chain) is a study of identical twins. Study-wide results and caveats: Out-of-frame alpha sequences common to twins exhibited a surplus of low generation probability.

The CDR3 length is 16 residues. V lost 2 bases and J lost 6, with 19 bases in between. MiXCR, applied by TCRdb to the 5' RACE reads, yields one record per CDR3 protein. The table lists 400,000 to 600,000 distinct CDR3 sequences, about 22% of them singletons. Comment on this clonotype: As yet, its antigen is unknown.

This sample was shared with a second study, whose subject was yellow fever vaccine responses in identical twins. That work adds: After vaccination, twins' T cell response reportedly seemed partly convergent, partly personalized.

The gene calls are TRBV12-3 or TRBV12-4 and TRBJ1-1, with D possibly matching TRBD1 (5 bases). The sequencing sample was made of CD4+ T cells sorted from blood. This TCR came from a woman aged 18-29 years in good health. CDR3 in DNA: TGTGCCAGCAGTTTAATGGGTCGGCAGGGAGGTTCTGAAGCTTTCTTT. It translates to CASSLMGRQGGSEAFF.